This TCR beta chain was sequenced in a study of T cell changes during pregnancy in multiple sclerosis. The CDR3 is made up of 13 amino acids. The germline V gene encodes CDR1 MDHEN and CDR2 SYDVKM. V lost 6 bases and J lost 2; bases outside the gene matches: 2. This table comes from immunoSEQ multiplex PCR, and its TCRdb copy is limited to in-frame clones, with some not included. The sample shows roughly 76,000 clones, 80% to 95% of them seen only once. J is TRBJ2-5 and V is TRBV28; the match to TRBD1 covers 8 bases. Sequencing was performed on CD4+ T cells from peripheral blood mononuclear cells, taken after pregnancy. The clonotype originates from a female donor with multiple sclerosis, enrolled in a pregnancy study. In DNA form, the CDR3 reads TGTGCCAGCAGCTGGACAGGGCAAGAGACCCAGTACTTC. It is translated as CASSWTGQETQYF. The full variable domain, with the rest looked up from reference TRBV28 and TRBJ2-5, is DVKVTQSSRYLVKRTGEKVFLECVQDMDHENMFWYRQDPGLGLRLIYFSYDVKMKEKGDIPEGYSVSREKKERFSLILESASTNQTSMYLCASSWTGQETQYFGPGTRLLVL.